This T cell receptor beta chain is from a study of early T cells in non-severe SARS-CoV-2 infection. Across the whole study: RNA in bulk from unsorted whole blood was sequenced, and chains were unpaired.

A remark on this clonotype: Its antigen is not identified.

The CDR3 extends over 14 amino acids. Trimming took off 6 bases at V and 1 base at J, with 9 bases between the two ends. Germline V gene sequence: CDR1 MRHNA, CDR2 SNTAGT. Tagging with unique molecular identifiers was applied to individual cDNA molecules. Via MiXCR, TCRdb re-called the 5' RACE reads, giving one row per CDR3 protein. The table lists tens of thousands of distinct CDR3 sequences, approximately 4% of them singletons. Study results and caveats: Private and CD4 specificities were missed by VDJdb matching, skewed to anti-spike CD8.

The genes are TRBV6-4 and TRBJ2-2; D not certain. Specimen: whole blood. This receptor was taken from an adult who was a healthcare worker with PCR-confirmed SARS-CoV-2 infection or an uninfected control (not recorded which). The CDR3 DNA follows: TGTGCCAGCAGATCAAAATGGAACACCGGGGAGCTGTTTTTT. This sequence encodes CASRSKWNTGELFF.